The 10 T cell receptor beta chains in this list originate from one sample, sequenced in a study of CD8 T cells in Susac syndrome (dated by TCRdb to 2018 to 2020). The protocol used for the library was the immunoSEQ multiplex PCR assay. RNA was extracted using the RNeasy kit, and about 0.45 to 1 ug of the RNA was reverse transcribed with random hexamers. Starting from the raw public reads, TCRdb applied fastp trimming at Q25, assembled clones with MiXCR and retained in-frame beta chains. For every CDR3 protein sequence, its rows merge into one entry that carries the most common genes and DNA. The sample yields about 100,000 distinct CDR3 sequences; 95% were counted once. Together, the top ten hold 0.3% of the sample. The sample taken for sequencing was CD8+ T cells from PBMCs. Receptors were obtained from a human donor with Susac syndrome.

The CDR3 region is CASRTGTSDYGYTF. DNA of the CDR3: TGTGCCAGCAGGACCGGGACAAGTGATTATGGCTACACCTTC. The rearrangement uses TRBV2 and TRBJ1-2, with D perhaps matching TRBD1 (6 bases). Germline V CDR1 and CDR2: SNHLY, FYNNEI. The CDR3 length is 14 residues. Trimming took 6 bases from V and 5 from J, leaving 16 bases between them.

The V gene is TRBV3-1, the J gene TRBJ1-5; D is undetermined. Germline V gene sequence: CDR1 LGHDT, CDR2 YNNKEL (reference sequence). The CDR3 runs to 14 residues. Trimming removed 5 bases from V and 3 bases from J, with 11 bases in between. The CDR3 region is CASSETLLNQPQHF. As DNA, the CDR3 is TGTGCCAGCAGCGAAACCCTGCTCAATCAGCCCCAGCATTTT.

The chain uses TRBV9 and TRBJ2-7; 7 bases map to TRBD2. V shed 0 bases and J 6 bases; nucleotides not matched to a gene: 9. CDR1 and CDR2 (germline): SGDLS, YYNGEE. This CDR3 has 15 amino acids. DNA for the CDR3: TGTGCCAGCAGCGTAGGAGGAAGCGGGATATCCGAGCAGTACTTC. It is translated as CASSVGGSGISEQYF.

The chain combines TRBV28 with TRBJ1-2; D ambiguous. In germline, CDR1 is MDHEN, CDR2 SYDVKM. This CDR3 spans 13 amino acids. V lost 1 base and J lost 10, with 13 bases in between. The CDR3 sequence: CASSLLAQVDYTF. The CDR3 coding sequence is TGTGCCAGCAGTTTATTGGCCCAGGTTGACTACACCTTC.

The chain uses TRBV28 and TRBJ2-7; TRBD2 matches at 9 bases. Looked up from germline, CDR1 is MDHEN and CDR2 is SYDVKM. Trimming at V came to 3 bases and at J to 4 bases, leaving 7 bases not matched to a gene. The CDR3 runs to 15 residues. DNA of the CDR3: TGTGCCAGCAGTTTGTTTGGCGGGGGGGTTTACGAGCAGTACTTC. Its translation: CASSLFGGGVYEQYF. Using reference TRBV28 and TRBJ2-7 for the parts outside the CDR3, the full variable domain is DVKVTQSSRYLVKRTGEKVFLECVQDMDHENMFWYRQDPGLGLRLIYFSYDVKMKEKGDIPEGYSVSREKKERFSLILESASTNQTSMYLCASSLFGGGVYEQYFGPGTRLTVT.

The chain's CDR3 is CSALGYSPTLEAFF. CDR3 bases: TGCAGTGCGCTAGGGTACAGCCCTACCCTTGAAGCTTTCTTT. V is TRBV20-1 and J is TRBJ1-1; no reliable D call. V was shortened by 6 bases and J by 7 bases, with 21 bases between the two germline ends. The CDR3 is 14 residues long. The germline V gene has CDR1 DFQATT and CDR2 SNEGSKA (reference sequence).

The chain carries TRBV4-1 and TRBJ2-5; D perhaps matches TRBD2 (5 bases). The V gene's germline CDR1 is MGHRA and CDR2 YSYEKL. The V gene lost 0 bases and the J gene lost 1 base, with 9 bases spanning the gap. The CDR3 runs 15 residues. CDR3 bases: TGCGCCAGCAGCCAAGATCGGGGTTTCCAAGAGACCCAGTACTTC. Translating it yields CASSQDRGFQETQYF.

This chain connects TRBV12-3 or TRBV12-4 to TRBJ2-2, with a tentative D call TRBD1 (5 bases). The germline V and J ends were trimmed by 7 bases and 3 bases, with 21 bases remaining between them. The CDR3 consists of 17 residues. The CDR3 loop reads CASTTLIGQTDTGELFF. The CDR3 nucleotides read TGTGCCAGCACAACTCTAATCGGCCAGACAGACACCGGGGAGCTGTTTTTT.

CDR3 in amino acids: CSAPVGRIRTQYF. The CDR3 bases are TGCAGTGCCCCCGTAGGGAGGATTCGGACCCAGTACTTC. V is TRBV20-1 and J is TRBJ2-5; tentative D call: TRBD2 (6 bases). Germline CDR1 and CDR2: DFQATT and SNEGSKA (reference sequence). CDR3 length: 13 amino acids. V lost 6 bases and J 7 bases, leaving 18 bases between the germline ends.

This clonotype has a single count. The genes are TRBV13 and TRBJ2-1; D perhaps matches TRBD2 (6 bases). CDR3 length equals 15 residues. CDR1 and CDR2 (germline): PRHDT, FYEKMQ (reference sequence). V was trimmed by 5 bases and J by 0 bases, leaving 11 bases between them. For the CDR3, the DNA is TGTGCCAGCAGCGGGGGGACCAGCTCCTACAATGAGCAGTTCTTC. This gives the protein CASSGGTSSYNEQFF. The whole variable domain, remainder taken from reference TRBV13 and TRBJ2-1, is AAGVIQSPRHLIKEKRETATLKCYPIPRHDTVYWYQQGPGQDPQFLISFYEKMQSDKGSIPDRFSAQQFSDYHSELNMSSLELGDSALYFCASSGGTSSYNEQFFGPGTRLTVL.